This TCR beta chain was observed in a study of T cell responses to AZD1222 COVID-19 vaccine. Overall study: Investigators merged groups given second doses at roughly 4 or roughly 12 weeks. Study-level findings and limits: Seropositive AZD1222 recipients at baseline numbered only 6 or 7. Most donors were white British, females outnumbered males, and clonal diversity was possibly underestimated. It was only after the peak T cell response that any repertoires were sampled.

Sequencing was performed with immunoSEQ multiplex PCR; in TCRdb, only in-frame clones are kept and a portion is missing. The sample lists roughly 100,000 clones; approximately 89% were seen once. Concerning this clone itself: Its antigen is not identified.

This TCR derives from an adult in good health. The source material was peripheral blood, sampled on day 0 of AZD1222 vaccination.

The CDR3 is CASSYSSQPQHF. For the CDR3, the DNA is TGTGCCAGCAGTTACTCGAGTCAGCCCCAGCATTTT. V is TRBV6-6 and J is TRBJ1-5; D gene ambiguous. Germline CDR1 and CDR2: MNHNY and SVGAGI (reference sequence). The germline V and J ends were trimmed by 0 bases and 6 bases, with 3 bases remaining between them. This CDR3 region has 12 residues.